A single sample gave rise to the 30 T cell receptor beta chains below, sequenced in a study of CD8+CD57+ T cells in acquired aplastic anemia. TCR beta VDJ combinations and CDR3 sequences were profiled from genomic DNA. TCRdb re-analysed the reads in MiXCR, keeping a single row per CDR3 protein. The sample shows around 200,000 distinct CDR3 sequences, around 50% of them seen only once. The patients chosen for sequencing had shown expansion of CD8+CD57+ cells (detected by flow cytometry). The sample consisted of sorted CD4+, CD8+, or CD8+CD57+ T cells (not recorded which) from PBMCs. The receptor set was obtained from a human donor with aplastic anemia.

The sample holds many counts of this clonotype. V usage is TRBV12-3 or TRBV12-4 and J usage is TRBJ1-2; tentatively, D is TRBD1 (6 bases). The length of the CDR3 is 13 residues. V lost 6 bases, J lost 6 bases, and 14 bases lay in between. The DNA of the CDR3 is TGTGCCAGCAGACCCCAGGGGAGTGATGGCTACACCTTC. This codes for CASRPQGSDGYTF.

This clonotype was observed once. J is TRBJ1-2 and V is TRBV7-2, with D perhaps TRBD1 (5 bases). Germline V gives CDR1 SGHTA, CDR2 FQGNSA. V was trimmed by 4 bases and J by 1 base, leaving 10 bases between them. The CDR3 extends over 14 amino acids. CDR3 residues: CASSSQADNYGYTF. The DNA of the CDR3 is TGTGCCAGCAGCTCACAGGCAGATAACTATGGCTACACCTTC.

The CDR3 DNA reads as TGTGCCAGCAGGGGACAGGTTGTCACCTTC. Translating it yields CASRGQVVTF. V and J are TRBV9 and TRBJ1-2; TRBD1 matches 8 bases. V lost 5 bases and J lost 13; bases outside the gene matches: 4. CDR1 is SGDLS, CDR2 YYNGEE, per germline. The CDR3 runs to 10 residues.

This clonotype occurred once. The gene calls are TRBV12-3 or TRBV12-4 and TRBJ1-1; no reliable D call. The CDR3 has 11 residues. The V end was cut by 6 bases, the J end by 9 bases, with 11 bases between. The CDR3 region is CASSLVGQAFF. CDR3 bases: TGTGCCAGCAGCCTCGTGGGTCAAGCTTTCTTT.

This rearrangement joins TRBV10-3 to TRBJ2-3; 13 nucleotides match TRBD2. The CDR3 loop spans 16 amino acids. Germline assignment: CDR1 ENHRY and CDR2 SYGVKD. Trimming removed 4 bases from V and 5 bases from J; junction bases left unmatched: 6. The CDR3 spells CAISAGTSGVIDTQYF. In DNA, the CDR3 is TGTGCCATCAGTGCCGGGACTAGCGGGGTCATAGATACGCAGTATTTT.

The chain carries TRBV7-2 and TRBJ2-4; 15 nucleotides align to TRBD2. The germline gives CDR1 SGHTA, CDR2 FQGNSA. J gave up 6 bases and V 4 bases, and 1 base lay outside the gene matches. This CDR3 is built from 15 residues. CDR3 sequence reads: CASSWTSGGANIQYF. The DNA for the CDR3 is TGTGCCAGCAGCTGGACTAGCGGGGGGGCAAACATTCAGTACTTC.

At least ten counts were recorded for this clonotype. V gene TRBV4-1 combines with J gene TRBJ2-7, with 8 bases lining up with TRBD2. CDR3 length: 15 residues. V was clipped by 1 base and J by 5 bases; unmatched bases: 7. Germline CDR1 is MGHRA and CDR2 is YSYEKL. CDR3 amino acids: CASSQGFRAGDEQYF. The CDR3 nucleotides are TGCGCCAGCAGCCAAGGGTTTAGAGCGGGGGACGAGCAGTACTTC.

The J gene is TRBJ2-5, the V gene TRBV25-1; the D is unclear. The end of the DNA is better explained by TRBJ2-7, so the J call may be wrong. CDR1 is MGHDK, CDR2 SYGVNS, per germline. CDR3 length: 13 residues. CDR3 protein: CASSRAGDYEQYF. CDR3 coding DNA: TGTGCCAGCAGTAGGGCTGGGGACTACGAGCAGTACTTC.

On this clonotype itself: With a much larger clone just one base away, this may be a read error. The rearrangement joins TRBV5-1 to TRBJ1-4; a weak D match, TRBD1 (6 bases). The CDR3 spans 16 residues. Germline CDR1 reads SGHRS; CDR2 reads YFSETQ. CDR3: CASSYGRGPPNGKLFF. The CDR3 region has the DNA TGCGCCAGCAGCTACGGCAGGGGACCCCCTAATGGAAAACTGTTTTTT.

This clonotype was counted ten times or more. The genes are TRBV4-1 and TRBJ1-4; 7 bases line up with TRBD1. The CDR3 spans 15 residues. CDR1 and CDR2 from the germline V gene are MGHRA and YSYEKL. V was clipped by 4 bases and J by 5 bases; unmatched bases: 7. Here the CDR3 DNA reads TGCGCCAGCAGCCCCTCCGGGACAGTGAATGAAAAACTGTTTTTT. This sequence encodes CASSPSGTVNEKLFF.

This clonotype came up many times. The chain uses TRBV28 and TRBJ2-6, with D possibly being TRBD1 (6 bases). In germline, CDR1 is MDHEN, CDR2 SYDVKM. The CDR3 runs 16 residues. The V end was cut by 9 bases, the J end by 4 bases, with 19 bases between. The CDR3 sequence is CASSGVGAPGANVLTF. CDR3 sequence (DNA): TGTGCCAGTTCCGGCGTGGGGGCGCCCGGGGCCAACGTCCTGACTTTC.

This clonotype was counted at least ten times. The chain links TRBV9 to TRBJ2-7; possibly TRBD1 for D (5 bases). CDR3 size: 16 residues. V was clipped by 0 bases and J by 3 bases, with 16 bases between them. CDR1 and CDR2 from the germline V gene are SGDLS and YYNGEE. CDR3 DNA sequence: TGTGCCAGCAGCGTAGGCGCAGGGTCGCATCTCTACGAGCAGTACTTC. It codes for CASSVGAGSHLYEQYF.

This clonotype has a count of ten or more. V is TRBV19 and J is TRBJ1-5, with D maybe TRBD1 (5 bases). The CDR3 has 16 amino acids. From germline, CDR1 is LNHDA and CDR2 SQIVND (reference sequence). Between the trimmed V and J ends, which lost 6 bases and 1 base, there was a span of 16 bases. This chain's CDR3 is CASSAGKILSNQPQHF. The CDR3 nucleotides read TGTGCCAGTAGCGCAGGGAAAATTTTGAGCAATCAGCCCCAGCATTTT.

This clonotype showed up just a few times. The rearrangement links TRBV29-1 to TRBJ1-1, with 7 bases aligning to TRBD1. This CDR3 has 14 residues. Germline V lookup: CDR1 SQVTM, CDR2 ANQGSEA. Trimming at V came to 5 bases and at J to 5 bases, leaving 11 bases not matched to a gene. CDR3 DNA sequence: TGCAGCGTTCAAACGACAGGGACAAAGACTGAAGCTTTCTTT. It codes for CSVQTTGTKTEAFF.

In its sample, this clonotype was seen many times. The chain combines TRBV2 with TRBJ1-6; no clear D gene. This CDR3 has 17 amino acids. V lost 4 bases and J 2 bases, leaving 15 bases between the germline ends. Germline-derived CDR1 and CDR2 are SNHLY and FYNNEI. The CDR3 DNA reads as TGTGCCAGCAGTGGAGAGAAAGGCATAGCCTATAATTCACCCCTCCACTTT. It encodes CASSGEKGIAYNSPLHF.

V usage is TRBV19 and J usage is TRBJ2-3, with 9 bases lining up with TRBD1. Germline CDR1 LNHDA, CDR2 SQIVND (reference sequence). After removal of 9 bases from V and 0 bases from J, the junction contained 4 bases not matched to a gene. CDR3 length: 14 amino acids. The CDR3 DNA follows: TGTGCCAGCGGGACAGGGAGTAGCACAGATACGCAGTATTTT. It codes for CASGTGSSTDTQYF.

CDR3 bases: TGCAGCGCCGACGGCGGCGGGAGTGAGGGGCACACAGATACGCAGTATTTT. Translating it yields CSADGGGSEGHTDTQYF. The V gene is TRBV29-1, the J gene TRBJ2-3; 7 nucleotides match TRBD2. V lost 7 bases to trimming and J lost 2 bases; unmatched junction nucleotides: 18. This CDR3 spans 17 amino acids. The V gene's germline CDR1 is SQVTM and CDR2 ANQGSEA.

The chain carries TRBV2 and TRBJ2-3; D is perhaps TRBD2 (6 bases). The V end lost 3 bases, the J end lost 7 bases, and 11 bases lay between the germline ends. Germline CDR1 and CDR2: SNHLY and FYNNEI. The CDR3 extends over 13 amino acids. The CDR3 DNA is TGTGCCAGCAGTGACGGGGGAGATTATACGCAGTATTTT. Translation: CASSDGGDYTQYF. The variable domain in full, with the rest retrieved from reference TRBV2 and TRBJ2-3, is EPEVTQTPSHQVTQMGQEVILRCVPISNHLYFYWYRQILGQKVEFLVSFYNNEISEKSEIFDDQFSVERPDGSNFTLKIRSTKLEDSAMYFCASSDGGDYTQYFGPGTRLTVL.

Many counts were recorded for this clonotype. The V and J genes are TRBV19 and TRBJ2-3, with 13 bases identical to TRBD2. The trim removed 5 bases at V and 0 bases at J, leaving 14 bases unmatched. Germline V gene lookup returns CDR1 LNHDA and CDR2 SQIVND (reference sequence). The CDR3 sequence is 20 residues long. The CDR3 DNA is TGTGCCAGTAGTGCATGGCCGGCACTAGCGGGGGGGCCGAGCACAGATACGCAGTATTTT. As protein: CASSAWPALAGGPSTDTQYF.

This clonotype appeared a single time. The V and J genes are TRBV14 and TRBJ1-2; the D is unclear. V was shortened by 3 bases and J by 3 bases, with 2 bases between the two germline ends. This CDR3 is 11 amino acids long. CDR1 and CDR2 from the germline V gene are SGHDN and FVKESK. The DNA for the CDR3 is TGTGCCAGCAGCCATCACTATGGCTACACCTTC. It specifies CASSHHYGYTF.

This clonotype showed up many times. V and J are TRBV27 and TRBJ1-1; D gene ambiguous. CDR1 is MNHEY, CDR2 SMNVEV, per germline (reference sequence). The CDR3 is 13 amino acids. The germline V and J ends were trimmed by 3 bases and 4 bases, with 9 bases remaining between them. The CDR3 sequence: CASSLLEGTEAFF. In DNA, the CDR3 is TGTGCCAGCAGTTTGCTGGAGGGCACTGAAGCTTTCTTT.

The CDR3 DNA follows: TGCAGTGCTACGGGGGCTAGGGGGACTGAAGCTTTCTTT. Its protein product is CSATGARGTEAFF. The rearrangement uses TRBV20-1 and TRBJ1-1; D perhaps matches TRBD1 (6 bases). Germline lookup yields CDR1 DFQATT and CDR2 SNEGSKA (reference sequence). CDR3 size: 13 residues. The V end lost 4 bases, the J end lost 5 bases, and 14 bases lay between the germline ends.

Note on this clonotype: Lacking the conserved final phenylalanine or tryptophan, this CDR3 likely reflects a read error. V and J are TRBV7-3 and TRBJ1-6; 7 bases match TRBD1. The CDR3 has 14 amino acids. Trimming at V came to 4 bases and at J to 10 bases, leaving 7 bases not matched to a gene. The germline V gene has CDR1 SGHTA and CDR2 FQGTGA. CDR3 coding DNA: TGTGCCAGCAGCTACAGGGGAGAAGGGTCACCCCTCCACCTT. It codes for CASSYRGEGSPLHL.

This chain links TRBV25-1 with TRBJ1-6; 10 nucleotides match TRBD1. The J segment lost 7 bases and the V segment lost 2 bases, leaving 14 bases of the junction unmatched. The CDR3 runs 19 residues. Germline CDR1 is MGHDK and CDR2 is SYGVNS. CDR3 DNA sequence: TGTGCCAGCAGTGAAAGTATCGGCGGGACAGGGGCGGGGAATTCACCCCTCCACTTT. This codes for CASSESIGGTGAGNSPLHF.

This chain uses TRBV20-1 with TRBJ2-1; possible D gene TRBD2, 5 bases. Germline loops: CDR1 DFQATT, CDR2 SNEGSKA (reference sequence). Trimming took off 3 bases at V and 7 bases at J, with 13 bases between the two ends. CDR3 length: 13 amino acids. This CDR3 is CSASSGLMNEQFF. Here the CDR3 DNA reads TGCAGTGCTAGTTCGGGATTGATGAATGAGCAGTTCTTC.

The rearrangement uses TRBV29-1 and TRBJ2-5, with D maybe TRBD2 (5 bases). Germline V gives CDR1 SQVTM, CDR2 ANQGSEA. The CDR3 extends over 13 amino acids. Trimming stripped 8 bases from V and 5 bases from J, with 18 bases between. Here the CDR3 reads CSSQERGAETQYF. CDR3 in DNA: TGCAGCAGCCAAGAACGGGGTGCCGAGACCCAGTACTTC.

The chain is built from TRBV7-3 and TRBJ1-1; weak D call: TRBD1 (6 bases). The CDR3 is 18 residues long. The germline V and J ends were trimmed by 5 bases and 0 bases, with 22 bases remaining between them. Germline assignment: CDR1 SGHTA and CDR2 FQGTGA. CDR3 residues: CASSEYPHDAGVNTEAFF. The CDR3 coding sequence is TGTGCCAGCAGCGAGTATCCCCATGACGCAGGGGTGAACACTGAAGCTTTCTTT.

The chain links TRBV25-1 to TRBJ1-5, with 7 bases that match TRBD1. The CDR3 is 14 residues long. In germline, CDR1 is MGHDK, CDR2 SYGVNS. Trimming cost V 3 bases and J 11 bases; bases outside gene matches: 10. CDR3 sequence (DNA): TGTGCCAGCAGTGACGACAGGGACTTCGGGGCCCAGCATTTT. Amino acids: CASSDDRDFGAQHF.

This clonotype occurred many times. The chain uses TRBV7-9 and TRBJ1-5; D not resolved. The V and J ends lost 5 bases and 7 bases respectively, with 9 bases between them. This CDR3 region has 12 residues. Germline V CDR1 and CDR2: SEHNR, FQNEAQ (reference sequence). CDR3 bases: TGTGCCAGCAGCAAAGGAGGACAGCCCCAGCATTTT. It translates to CASSKGGQPQHF.

This clonotype was detected only a few times. J is TRBJ1-3 and V is TRBV6-5; D remains ambiguous. The germline V gene has CDR1 MNHEY and CDR2 SVGAGI. CDR3 length: 15 amino acids. The V end was cut by 4 bases, the J end by 0 bases, with 10 bases between. CDR3 sequence: CASSSTDVSGNTIYF. CDR3 in DNA: TGTGCCAGCAGTTCGACCGACGTCTCTGGAAACACCATATATTTT.